This TCR beta chain is from a study of blood T cell repertoires in COVID-19. Trimming took off 0 bases at V and 1 base at J, with 3 bases between the two ends. Looked up from germline, CDR1 is LGHDT and CDR2 is YNNKEL (reference sequence). This CDR3 has 13 amino acids. In this sample, this clone turned up once. Sequencing used immunoSEQ multiplex PCR; TCRdb keeps in-frame clones, though not all of them. The table lists roughly 140,000 clones, nearly 85% of them singletons. This TCR was sampled from a man in his forties or fifties in a cohort exposed to, infected with or recovered from COVID-19 (not recorded which). The chain recombines TRBV3-1 (or the pseudogene TRBV3-2) with TRBJ1-1; D uncertain. The sample comprised PBMCs or T cells enriched from blood (not recorded which). The CDR3 loop reads CASSQDRNTEAFF. CDR3 in DNA: TGTGCCAGCAGCCAAGACAGGAACACTGAAGCTTTCTTT.